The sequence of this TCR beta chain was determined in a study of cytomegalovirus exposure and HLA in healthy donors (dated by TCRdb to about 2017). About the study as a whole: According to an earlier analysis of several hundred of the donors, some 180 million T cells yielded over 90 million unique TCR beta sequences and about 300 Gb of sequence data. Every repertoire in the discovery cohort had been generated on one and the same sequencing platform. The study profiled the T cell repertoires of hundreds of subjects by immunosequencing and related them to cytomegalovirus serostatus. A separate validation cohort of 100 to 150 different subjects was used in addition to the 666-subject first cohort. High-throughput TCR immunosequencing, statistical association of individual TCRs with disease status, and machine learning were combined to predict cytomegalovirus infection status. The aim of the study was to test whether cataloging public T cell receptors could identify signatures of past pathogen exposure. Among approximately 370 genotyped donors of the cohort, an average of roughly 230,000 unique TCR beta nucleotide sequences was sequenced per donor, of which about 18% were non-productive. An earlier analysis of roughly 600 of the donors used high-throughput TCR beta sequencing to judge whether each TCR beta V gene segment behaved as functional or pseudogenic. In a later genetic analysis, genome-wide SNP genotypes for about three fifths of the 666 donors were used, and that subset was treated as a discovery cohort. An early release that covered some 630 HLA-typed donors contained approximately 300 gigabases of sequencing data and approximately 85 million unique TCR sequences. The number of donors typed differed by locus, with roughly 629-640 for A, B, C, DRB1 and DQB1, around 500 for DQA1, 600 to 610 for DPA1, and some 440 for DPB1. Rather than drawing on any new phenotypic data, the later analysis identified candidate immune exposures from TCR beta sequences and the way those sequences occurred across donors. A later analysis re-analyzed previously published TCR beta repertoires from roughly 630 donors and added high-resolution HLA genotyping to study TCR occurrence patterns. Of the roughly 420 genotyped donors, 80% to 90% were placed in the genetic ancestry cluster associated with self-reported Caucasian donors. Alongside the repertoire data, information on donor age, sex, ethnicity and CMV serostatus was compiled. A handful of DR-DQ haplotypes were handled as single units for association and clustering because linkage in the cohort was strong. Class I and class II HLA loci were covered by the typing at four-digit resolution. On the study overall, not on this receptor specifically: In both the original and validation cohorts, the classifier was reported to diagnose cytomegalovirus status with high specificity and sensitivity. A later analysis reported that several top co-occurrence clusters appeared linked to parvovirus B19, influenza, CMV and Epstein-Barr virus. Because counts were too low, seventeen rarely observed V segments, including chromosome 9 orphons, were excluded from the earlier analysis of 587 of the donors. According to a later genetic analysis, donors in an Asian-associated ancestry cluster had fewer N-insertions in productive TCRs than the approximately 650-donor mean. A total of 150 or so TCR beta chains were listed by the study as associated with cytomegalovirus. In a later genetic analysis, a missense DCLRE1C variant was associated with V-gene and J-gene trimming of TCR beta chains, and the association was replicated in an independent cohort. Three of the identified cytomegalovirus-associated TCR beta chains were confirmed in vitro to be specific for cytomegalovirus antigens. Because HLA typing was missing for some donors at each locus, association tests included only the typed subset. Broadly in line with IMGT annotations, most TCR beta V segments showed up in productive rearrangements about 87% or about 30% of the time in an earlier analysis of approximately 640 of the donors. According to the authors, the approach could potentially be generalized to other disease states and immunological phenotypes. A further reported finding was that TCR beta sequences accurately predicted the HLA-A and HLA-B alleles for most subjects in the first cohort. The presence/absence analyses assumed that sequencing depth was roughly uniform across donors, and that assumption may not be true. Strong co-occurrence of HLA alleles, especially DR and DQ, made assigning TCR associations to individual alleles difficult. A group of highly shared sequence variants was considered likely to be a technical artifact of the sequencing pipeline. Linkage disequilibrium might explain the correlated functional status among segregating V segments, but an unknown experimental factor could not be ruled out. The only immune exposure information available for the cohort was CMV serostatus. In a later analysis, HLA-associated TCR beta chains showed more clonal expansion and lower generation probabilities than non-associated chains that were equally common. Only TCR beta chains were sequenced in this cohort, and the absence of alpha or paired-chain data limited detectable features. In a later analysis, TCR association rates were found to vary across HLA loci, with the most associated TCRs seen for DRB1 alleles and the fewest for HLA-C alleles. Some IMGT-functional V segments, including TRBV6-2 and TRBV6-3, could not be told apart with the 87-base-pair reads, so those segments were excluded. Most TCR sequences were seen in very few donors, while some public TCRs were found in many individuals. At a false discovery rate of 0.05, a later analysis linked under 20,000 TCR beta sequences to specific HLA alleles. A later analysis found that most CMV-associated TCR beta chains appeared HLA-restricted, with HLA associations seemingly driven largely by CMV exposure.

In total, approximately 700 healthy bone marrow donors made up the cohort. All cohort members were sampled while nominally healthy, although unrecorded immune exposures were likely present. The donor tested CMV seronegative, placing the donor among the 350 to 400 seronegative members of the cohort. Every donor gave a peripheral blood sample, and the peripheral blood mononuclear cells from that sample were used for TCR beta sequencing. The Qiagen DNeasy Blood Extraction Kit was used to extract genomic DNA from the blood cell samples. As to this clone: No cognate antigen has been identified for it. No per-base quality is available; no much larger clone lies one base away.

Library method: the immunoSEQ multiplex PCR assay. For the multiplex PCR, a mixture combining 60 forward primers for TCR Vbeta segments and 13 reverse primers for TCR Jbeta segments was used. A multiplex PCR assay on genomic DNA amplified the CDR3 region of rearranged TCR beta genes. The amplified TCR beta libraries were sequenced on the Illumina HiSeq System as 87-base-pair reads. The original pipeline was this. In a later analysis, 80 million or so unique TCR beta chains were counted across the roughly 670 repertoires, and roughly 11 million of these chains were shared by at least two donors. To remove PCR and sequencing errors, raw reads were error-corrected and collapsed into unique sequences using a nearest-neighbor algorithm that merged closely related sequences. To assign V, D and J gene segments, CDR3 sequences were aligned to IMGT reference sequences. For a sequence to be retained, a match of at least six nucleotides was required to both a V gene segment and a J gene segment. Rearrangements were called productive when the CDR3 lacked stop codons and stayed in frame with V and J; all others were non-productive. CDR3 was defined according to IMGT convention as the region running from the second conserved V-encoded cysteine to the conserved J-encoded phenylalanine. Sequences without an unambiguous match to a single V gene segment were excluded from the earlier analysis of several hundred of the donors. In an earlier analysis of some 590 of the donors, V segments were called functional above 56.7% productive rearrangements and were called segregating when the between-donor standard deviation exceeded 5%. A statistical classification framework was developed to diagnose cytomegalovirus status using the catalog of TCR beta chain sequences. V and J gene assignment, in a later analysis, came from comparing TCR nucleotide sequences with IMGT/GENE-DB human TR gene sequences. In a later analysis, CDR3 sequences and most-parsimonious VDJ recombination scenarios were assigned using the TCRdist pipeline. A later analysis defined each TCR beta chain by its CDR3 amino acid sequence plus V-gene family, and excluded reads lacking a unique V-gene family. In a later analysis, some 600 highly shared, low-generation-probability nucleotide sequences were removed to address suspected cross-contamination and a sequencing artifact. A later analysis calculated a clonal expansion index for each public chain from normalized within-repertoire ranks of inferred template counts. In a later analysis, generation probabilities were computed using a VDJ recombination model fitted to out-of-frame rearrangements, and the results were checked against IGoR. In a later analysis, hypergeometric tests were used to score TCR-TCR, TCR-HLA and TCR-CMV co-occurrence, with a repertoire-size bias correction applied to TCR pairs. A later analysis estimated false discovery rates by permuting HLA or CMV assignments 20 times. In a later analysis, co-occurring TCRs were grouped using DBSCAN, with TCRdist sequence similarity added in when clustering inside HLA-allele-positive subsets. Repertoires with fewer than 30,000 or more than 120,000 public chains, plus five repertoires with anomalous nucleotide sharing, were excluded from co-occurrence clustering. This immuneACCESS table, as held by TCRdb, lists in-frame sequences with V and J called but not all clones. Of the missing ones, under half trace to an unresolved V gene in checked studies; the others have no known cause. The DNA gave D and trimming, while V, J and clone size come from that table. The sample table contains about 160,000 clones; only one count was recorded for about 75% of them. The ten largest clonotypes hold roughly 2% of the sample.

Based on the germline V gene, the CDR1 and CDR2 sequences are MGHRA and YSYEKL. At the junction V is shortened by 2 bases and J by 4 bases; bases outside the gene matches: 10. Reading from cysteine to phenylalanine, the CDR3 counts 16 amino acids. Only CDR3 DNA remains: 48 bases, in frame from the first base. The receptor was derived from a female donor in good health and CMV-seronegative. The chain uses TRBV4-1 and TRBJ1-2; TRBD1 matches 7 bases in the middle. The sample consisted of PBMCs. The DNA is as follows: TGCGCCAGCAGCCAACGACAGGGCCCGGGTGGCTATGGCTACACCTTC. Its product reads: CASSQRQGPGGYGYTF.